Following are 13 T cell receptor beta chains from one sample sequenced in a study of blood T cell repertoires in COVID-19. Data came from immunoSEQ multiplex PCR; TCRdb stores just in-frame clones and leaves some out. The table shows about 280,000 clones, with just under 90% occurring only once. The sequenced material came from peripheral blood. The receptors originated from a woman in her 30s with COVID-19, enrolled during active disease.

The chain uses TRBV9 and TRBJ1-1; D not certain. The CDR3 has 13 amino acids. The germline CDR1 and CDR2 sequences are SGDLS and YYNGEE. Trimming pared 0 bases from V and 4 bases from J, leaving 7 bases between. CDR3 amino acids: CASSVGGSTEAFF. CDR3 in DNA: TGTGCCAGCAGCGTAGGAGGCAGCACTGAAGCTTTCTTT.

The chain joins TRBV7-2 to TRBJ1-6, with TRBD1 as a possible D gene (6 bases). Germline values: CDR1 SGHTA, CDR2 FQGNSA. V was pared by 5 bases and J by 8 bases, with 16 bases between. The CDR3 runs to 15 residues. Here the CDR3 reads CASSQQRGSDSPLHF. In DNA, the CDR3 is TGTGCCAGCAGCCAGCAGAGGGGGTCCGATTCACCCCTCCACTTT.

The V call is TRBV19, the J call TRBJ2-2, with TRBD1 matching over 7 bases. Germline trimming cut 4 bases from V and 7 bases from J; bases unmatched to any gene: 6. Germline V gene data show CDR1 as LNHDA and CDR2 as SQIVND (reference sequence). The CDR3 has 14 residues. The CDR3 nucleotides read TGTGCCAGTAGTAGAGGGGGCCTGGGCGGGGAGCTGTTTTTT. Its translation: CASSRGGLGGELFF.

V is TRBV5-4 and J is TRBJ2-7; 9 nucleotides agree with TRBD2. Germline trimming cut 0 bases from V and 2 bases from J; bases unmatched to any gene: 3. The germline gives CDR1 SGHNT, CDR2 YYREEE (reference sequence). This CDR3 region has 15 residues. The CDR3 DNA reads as TGTGCCAGCAGCTTGGTACCTAGCGGGGCCTACGAGCAGTACTTC. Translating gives CASSLVPSGAYEQYF.

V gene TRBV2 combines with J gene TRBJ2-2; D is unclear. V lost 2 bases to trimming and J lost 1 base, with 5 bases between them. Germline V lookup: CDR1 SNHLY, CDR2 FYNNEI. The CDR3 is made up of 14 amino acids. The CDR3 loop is CASSELLNTGELFF. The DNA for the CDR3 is TGTGCCAGCAGTGAACTACTGAACACCGGGGAGCTGTTTTTT.

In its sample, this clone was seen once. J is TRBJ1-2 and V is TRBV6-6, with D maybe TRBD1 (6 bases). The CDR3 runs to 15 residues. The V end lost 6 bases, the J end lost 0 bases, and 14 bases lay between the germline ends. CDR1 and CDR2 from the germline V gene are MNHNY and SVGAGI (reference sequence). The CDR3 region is CASRGRQEPNYGYTF. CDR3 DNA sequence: TGTGCCAGCAGAGGCCGACAGGAACCTAACTATGGCTACACCTTC.

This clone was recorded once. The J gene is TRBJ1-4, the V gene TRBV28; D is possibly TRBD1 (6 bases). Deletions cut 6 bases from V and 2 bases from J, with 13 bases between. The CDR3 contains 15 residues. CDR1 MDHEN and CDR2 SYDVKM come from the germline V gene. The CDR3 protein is CASSLRTETNEKLFF. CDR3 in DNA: TGTGCCAGCAGCCTCCGGACAGAGACTAATGAAAAACTGTTTTTT.

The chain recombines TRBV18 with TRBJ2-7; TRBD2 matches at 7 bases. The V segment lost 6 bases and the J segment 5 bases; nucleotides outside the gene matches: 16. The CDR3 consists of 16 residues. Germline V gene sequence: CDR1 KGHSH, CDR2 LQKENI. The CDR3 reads CASSQLPPTGGHEQYF. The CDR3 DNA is TGTGCCAGCTCGCAACTCCCTCCAACGGGGGGTCACGAGCAGTACTTC.

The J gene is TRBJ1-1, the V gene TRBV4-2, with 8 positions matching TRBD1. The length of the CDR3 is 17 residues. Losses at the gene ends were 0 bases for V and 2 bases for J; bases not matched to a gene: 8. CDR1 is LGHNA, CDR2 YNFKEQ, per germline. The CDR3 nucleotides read TGTGCCAGCAGCCAAGATCTTGCAGGGGGCTACAACACTGAAGCTTTCTTT. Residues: CASSQDLAGGYNTEAFF.

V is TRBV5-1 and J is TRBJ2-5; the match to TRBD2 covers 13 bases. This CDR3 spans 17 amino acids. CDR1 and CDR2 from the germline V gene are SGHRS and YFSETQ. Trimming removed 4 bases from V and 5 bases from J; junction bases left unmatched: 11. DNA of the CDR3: TGCGCCAGCAGCGCTAGAACTAGCGGGGGGGCAGGGGAGACCCAGTACTTC. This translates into CASSARTSGGAGETQYF.

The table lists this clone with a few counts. CDR3 nucleotide sequence: TGTGCCAGCAGCTTTACAGGGGGATCTGGAAACACCATATATTTT. This encodes CASSFTGGSGNTIYF. V and J are TRBV5-6 and TRBJ1-3; 8 nucleotides agree with TRBD1. The trim removed 2 bases at V and 1 base at J, leaving 2 bases unmatched. CDR3 length equals 15 residues. Germline V gene data show CDR1 as SGHDT and CDR2 as YYEEEE.

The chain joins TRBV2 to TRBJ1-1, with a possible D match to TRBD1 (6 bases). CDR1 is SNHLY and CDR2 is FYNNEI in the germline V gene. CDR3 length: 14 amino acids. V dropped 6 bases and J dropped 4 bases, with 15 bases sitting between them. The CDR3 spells CASRVQEGGTEAFF. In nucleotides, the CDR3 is TGTGCCAGCAGGGTACAGGAAGGGGGCACTGAAGCTTTCTTT.

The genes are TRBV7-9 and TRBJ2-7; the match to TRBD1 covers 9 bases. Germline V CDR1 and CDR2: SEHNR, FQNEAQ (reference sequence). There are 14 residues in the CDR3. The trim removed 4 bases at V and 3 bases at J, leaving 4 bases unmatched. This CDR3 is CASSYRGRDYEQYF. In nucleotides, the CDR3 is TGTGCCAGCAGCTACAGGGGGCGCGACTACGAGCAGTACTTC. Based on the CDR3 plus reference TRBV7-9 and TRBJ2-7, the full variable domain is DTGVSQNPRHKITKRGQNVTFRCDPISEHNRLYWYRQTLGQGPEFLTYFQNEAQLEKSRLLSDRFSAERPKGSFSTLEIQRTEQGDSAMYLCASSYRGRDYEQYFGPGTRLTVT.